This passage covers 20 T cell receptor beta chains from one sample sequenced in a study of T-cell reconstitution after alpha-beta-depleted transplantation in children. Preparation of the TCRbeta library used unique molecular identifiers. TCRdb itself ran the PCR reads through MiXCR, one entry per CDR3 protein. The sample yields more than 200,000 distinct CDR3 sequences, about 8.7% seen once. This sample comprised PBMCs, mostly from graft donor cells, obtained 360 days after TCRalphabeta/CD19-depleted stem cell transplant. The receptors were sampled from a male patient aged 2-15 years who had a stem cell transplant for acute myeloid leukemia, so the T cells may come from the graft donor.

In regard to this clonotype: It is unclear where the CDR3 begins or ends on the DNA, so no DNA is shown, and the CDR3 is as TCRdb lists it. J is TRBJ1-3 and V is TRBV28. Germline CDR1 MDHEN, CDR2 SYDVKM. The CDR3 length is 12 residues, termini included. CDR3 residues: CASSSSRNTIYF.

This clonotype was found many times. The chain employs TRBV12-3 or TRBV12-4 and TRBJ2-2; 7 nucleotides agree with TRBD2. The CDR3 length is 17 residues. V lost 0 bases and J lost 7; bases outside the gene matches: 11. CDR3 bases: TGTGCCAGCAGTTTAGCGGTGACTAGCTTTGACGTCGGGGAGCTGTTTTTT. It codes for CASSLAVTSFDVGELFF.

This clonotype has more than one count but fewer than ten. This chain uses TRBV5-1 with TRBJ1-3; TRBD1 matches 9 bases. V lost 2 bases to trimming and J lost 7 bases; unmatched junction nucleotides: 7. The CDR3 is made up of 15 amino acids. From germline, CDR1 is SGHRS and CDR2 YFSETQ. The CDR3 DNA reads as TGCGCCAGCAGCTTCGACGGACAGGGGCGGAACACCATATATTTT. Protein product: CASSFDGQGRNTIYF.

The chain has TRBV25-1 and TRBJ2-1; 8 bases agree with TRBD2. The CDR3 has 15 amino acids. Germline V gene sequence: CDR1 MGHDK, CDR2 SYGVNS. Trimming took 4 bases from V and 2 from J; bases not matched to a gene: 4. The CDR3, as DNA: TGTGCCAGCAGTGGCCGGGGGGGCGCCTACAATGAGCAGTTCTTC. It encodes CASSGRGGAYNEQFF.

This clonotype showed up many times. The genes are TRBV12-3 or TRBV12-4 and TRBJ2-7, with 7 bases aligning to TRBD1. The length of the CDR3 is 12 residues. V shed 6 bases, J shed 3 bases, and the junction held 2 bases outside the gene matches. CDR3: CASSRDSYEQYV. The CDR3 DNA follows: TGTGCCAGCAGCCGGGACAGCTACGAGCAGTACGTC.

The chain joins TRBV18 to TRBJ2-7, with 13 bases matching TRBD2. The germline CDR1 and CDR2 sequences are KGHSH and LQKENI. The J segment lost 0 bases and the V segment lost 4 bases, leaving 6 bases of the junction unmatched. The length of the CDR3 is 17 residues. The CDR3 DNA reads as TGTGCCAGCTCACTGGGGACTAGCGGGGTTCACTCCTACGAGCAGTACTTC. This encodes CASSLGTSGVHSYEQYF. Filled out from reference TRBV18 and TRBJ2-7, the complete variable domain reads NAGVMQNPRHLVRRRGQEARLRCSPMKGHSHVYWYRQLPEEGLKFMVYLQKENIIDESGMPKERFSAEFPKEGPSILRIQQVVRGDSAAYFCASSLGTSGVHSYEQYFGPGTRLTVT.

This clonotype came up many times. This chain links TRBV7-3 with TRBJ2-3; D not certain. The V gene lost 3 bases and the J gene lost 2 bases, with 9 bases spanning the gap. CDR3 length equals 14 residues. The V gene's germline CDR1 is SGHTA and CDR2 FQGTGA. In DNA form, the CDR3 reads TGTGCCAGCAGCTTGGCCATCGACACAGATACGCAGTATTTT. Translated: CASSLAIDTDTQYF.

This clonotype occurred a few times. This rearrangement joins TRBV5-1 to TRBJ2-3, with TRBD2 matching over 7 bases. CDR1 SGHRS and CDR2 YFSETQ come from the germline V gene. V lost 4 bases to trimming and J lost 2 bases; unmatched junction nucleotides: 7. The CDR3 contains 15 residues. CDR3 amino acids: CASSGSGMPTDTQYF. The CDR3 coding sequence is TGCGCCAGCAGCGGGAGCGGGATGCCCACAGATACGCAGTATTTT. The full variable domain, rest sourced from reference TRBV5-1 and TRBJ2-3, is KAGVTQTPRYLIKTRGQQVTLSCSPISGHRSVSWYQQTPGQGLQFLFEYFSETQRNKGNFPGRFSGRQFSNSRSEMNVSTLELGDSALYLCASSGSGMPTDTQYFGPGTRLTVL.

This clonotype was counted between two and nine times. The chain couples TRBV4-1 to TRBJ2-5; D unresolved. This CDR3 comprises 14 residues. V gave up 0 bases and J gave up 1 base, with 6 bases separating them. Germline loops: CDR1 MGHRA, CDR2 YSYEKL. CDR3 residues: CASSQDSIQETQYF. The CDR3 nucleotides read TGCGCCAGCAGCCAAGACAGCATCCAAGAGACCCAGTACTTC.

This clonotype was detected many times. This chain links TRBV10-2 with TRBJ2-7; 7 nucleotides match TRBD1. The CDR3 is 14 residues long. The J segment lost 1 base and the V segment lost 4 bases, leaving 4 bases of the junction unmatched. Germline-derived CDR1 and CDR2 are WSHSY and SAAADI. The CDR3, as DNA: TGCGCCAGCAGTGGGACAGGTCTTTCCTACGAGCAGTACGTC. Its protein is CASSGTGLSYEQYV.

This clonotype came up a few times. The rearrangement joins TRBV18 to TRBJ2-3; 13 nucleotides line up with TRBD2. V was clipped by 3 bases and J by 3 bases; unmatched bases: 12. The length of the CDR3 is 19 residues. The germline CDR1 and CDR2 sequences are KGHSH and LQKENI. CDR3 in amino acids: CASSPRVGLAGVVTDTQYF. In nucleotides, the CDR3 is TGTGCCAGCTCACCCAGAGTCGGACTAGCGGGAGTCGTGACAGATACGCAGTATTTT. The complete variable domain, with remaining parts taken from reference TRBV18 and TRBJ2-3, reads NAGVMQNPRHLVRRRGQEARLRCSPMKGHSHVYWYRQLPEEGLKFMVYLQKENIIDESGMPKERFSAEFPKEGPSILRIQQVVRGDSAAYFCASSPRVGLAGVVTDTQYFGPGTRLTVL.

This clonotype was observed many times. The genes are TRBV12-3 or TRBV12-4 and TRBJ2-5; TRBD2 matches 7 bases. This CDR3 contains 15 residues. J lost 5 bases, V lost 6 bases, and 12 bases had no gene match. CDR3 bases: TGTGCCAGCAGCCGCGGGACTACCCAACCGGAGACCCAGTACTTC. Residues: CASSRGTTQPETQYF.

On this clonotype itself: The junction departs from the called germline gene at one end, perhaps through a read error. V usage is TRBV7-7 and J usage is TRBJ2-7; perhaps TRBD1 as D (6 bases). The length of the CDR3 is 15 residues. CDR1 and CDR2 from the germline V gene are SSHAT and FNYEAQ (reference sequence). The CDR3 DNA is TGTGCTAGCAGCTTATGGGACATACTTTCCTACGAGCAGTACTTC. Translating it yields CASSLWDILSYEQYF.

This clonotype was observed at least ten times. The rearrangement links TRBV5-1 to TRBJ2-7; the D gene is possibly TRBD2 (5 bases). V was cut by 0 bases and J by 4 bases, with 8 bases left in between. This CDR3 contains 13 residues. Germline V lookup: CDR1 SGHRS, CDR2 YFSETQ. This CDR3 is CASSLGTGYEQYV. The CDR3 DNA follows: TGCGCCAGCAGCTTGGGTACGGGGTACGAGCAGTACGTC.

This clonotype was picked up many times. The V gene is TRBV12-3 or TRBV12-4, the J gene TRBJ1-2; 9 bases fit TRBD1. CDR3 length: 13 amino acids. The ends lost 8 bases at V and 7 bases at J; junction bases unmatched: 8. CDR3 coding DNA: TGTGCCAGCTGGGGACAGGGCAGTGGTGGCTACACCTTC. Its protein product is CASWGQGSGGYTF.

This clonotype has a handful of counts. The chain carries TRBV20-1 and TRBJ2-2; the match to TRBD1 covers 10 bases. The germline gives CDR1 DFQATT, CDR2 SNEGSKA (reference sequence). The length of the CDR3 is 14 residues. The junction had 3 bases not matched to a gene; V was cut back by 4 bases and J by 4 bases. CDR3 DNA: TGCAGTGCTACCGGGACAGGGGTCACCGGGGAGCTGTTTTTT. This translates into CSATGTGVTGELFF.

The chain uses TRBV29-1 and TRBJ2-3; D unclear. This CDR3 region has 11 residues. The ends were cut back, 2 bases at V and 5 bases at J, with 5 bases in the middle. CDR1 and CDR2 (germline): SQVTM, ANQGSEA. The CDR3 loop reads CSVEPKDTQYF. The DNA for the CDR3 is TGCAGCGTTGAACCAAAAGATACGCAGTATTTT.

Only a few counts were recorded for this clonotype. The chain couples TRBV7-9 to TRBJ2-3; 8 bases match TRBD2. This CDR3 has 16 residues. Trimming at V came to 4 bases and at J to 6 bases, leaving 12 bases not matched to a gene. The V gene's germline CDR1 is SEHNR and CDR2 FQNEAQ (reference sequence). The CDR3 reads CASSSITSGGTDTQYF. The CDR3 coding sequence is TGTGCCAGCAGCTCCATTACTAGCGGAGGGACGGATACGCAGTATTTT.

The table lists this clonotype with many counts. In DNA form, the CDR3 reads TGCGCCAGCAGCCAACGGACTAGAATGGGTAATGAGCAGTTCTTC. Encoded protein: CASSQRTRMGNEQFF. The chain links TRBV4-3 to TRBJ2-1; 7 positions agree with TRBD2. J gave up 7 bases and V 2 bases, and 8 bases lay outside the gene matches. Per germline, CDR1 LGHNA and CDR2 YSLEER. The CDR3 loop spans 15 amino acids.

This clonotype was seen only a few times. The V and J genes are TRBV24-1 and TRBJ2-3; TRBD2 matches at 7 bases. Per germline, CDR1 KGHDR and CDR2 SFDVKD. The CDR3 is 16 amino acids. V gave up 3 bases and J gave up 0 bases; unmatched junction bases: 5. CDR3 in amino acids: CATSDPGSGSTDTQYF. CDR3 DNA: TGTGCCACCAGTGATCCAGGTAGCGGGAGCACAGATACGCAGTATTTT.